The present T cell receptor (beta chain) was sequenced within a study of long-term antiretroviral therapy in people with HIV. Overall study results and limits: Therapy changes, viral resistance and ART adherence were not documented in the available data. Post-ART samples showed increased diversity that remained below transplant donor control levels.

It was version v3.0 of the immunoSEQ assay that was run at survey level. TCRdb's table, derived via immunoSEQ multiplex PCR, lists solely in-frame clones and lacks some. The sample carries roughly 25,000 clones, about 79% recorded once. In regard to this clone: What it binds is not known.

With 0 bases removed from V and 5 bases from J, the gap between germline ends came to 8 bases. Germline CDR1 and CDR2: SGHDT and YYEEEE. There are 13 residues in the CDR3. The specimen comprised unsorted PBMCs, sampled 0.7 years before starting antiretroviral therapy. This TCR came from a young man with HIV. The chain joins TRBV5-6 to TRBJ1-2; D possibly corresponds to TRBD1 (6 bases). The CDR3 here is CASSLGRGYGYTF. The DNA for the CDR3 is TGTGCCAGCAGCTTGGGAAGGGGGTATGGCTACACCTTC.